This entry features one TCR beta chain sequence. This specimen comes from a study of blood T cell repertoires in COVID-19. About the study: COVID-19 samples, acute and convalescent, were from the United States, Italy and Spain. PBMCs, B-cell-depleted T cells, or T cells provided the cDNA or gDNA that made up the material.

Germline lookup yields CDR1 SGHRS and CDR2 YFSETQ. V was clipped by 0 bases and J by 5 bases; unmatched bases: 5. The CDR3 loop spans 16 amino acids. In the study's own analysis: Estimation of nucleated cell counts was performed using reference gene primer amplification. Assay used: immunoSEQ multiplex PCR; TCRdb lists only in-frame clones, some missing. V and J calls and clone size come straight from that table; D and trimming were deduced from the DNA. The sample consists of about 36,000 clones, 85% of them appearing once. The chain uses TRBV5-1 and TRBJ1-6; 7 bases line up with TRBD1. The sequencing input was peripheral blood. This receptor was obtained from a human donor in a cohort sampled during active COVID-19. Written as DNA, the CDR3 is TGCGCCAGCAGCTTGGTATCTGGACAGGATAATTCACCCCTCCACTTT. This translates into CASSLVSGQDNSPLHF.